The 12 T cell receptor beta chains given below trace back to one sample, sequenced in a study of cytomegalovirus exposure and HLA in healthy donors. This PCR relied on a set of 60 Vbeta primers and 13 Jbeta primers. Sequencing used immunoSEQ multiplex PCR; TCRdb keeps in-frame clones, though not all of them. The sample consists of 130,000 to 150,000 clones, about four fifths of them appearing once. The source material was PBMCs. Receptors originate from a woman aged 18-29 years in good health and CMV-seropositive.

The table lists this clone with a few counts. The V call is TRBV7-2, the J call TRBJ2-1; 7 bases line up with TRBD2. V gave up 7 bases and J gave up 7 bases; unmatched junction bases: 10. Germline CDR1 is SGHTA and CDR2 is FQGNSA. CDR3 length equals 14 residues. Here the CDR3 reads CASTQRTSLNEQFF. The CDR3 DNA follows: TGTGCCAGCACCCAACGGACTAGTTTAAATGAGCAGTTCTTC.

The chain carries TRBV5-4 and TRBJ2-1; 8 nucleotides align to TRBD1. Unmatched junction bases numbered 23, after V lost 3 bases and J lost 6 bases. The CDR3 totals 20 residues. Germline CDR1 SGHNT, CDR2 YYREEE (reference sequence). As DNA, the CDR3 is TGTGCCAGCAGCTCTAATCCTTCGAGGACAGGGAGCACCCTCTCCAATGAGCAGTTCTTC. This encodes CASSSNPSRTGSTLSNEQFF.

The CDR3 bases are TGTGCCAGCAGCTTGTCCGGCCAGGGACAATATGGCTACACCTTC. Its protein product is CASSLSGQGQYGYTF. The V gene is TRBV5-6, the J gene TRBJ1-2, with D possibly matching TRBD1 (6 bases). Trimming removed 1 base from V and 5 bases from J, with 15 bases in between. Germline values: CDR1 SGHDT, CDR2 YYEEEE. The CDR3 spans 15 residues.

The CDR3 loop is CASSLAGGSYEQYF. CDR3 nucleotides: TGTGCCAGCAGCCTAGCGGGGGGATCCTACGAGCAGTACTTC. The chain joins TRBV11-2 to TRBJ2-7; 11 nucleotides agree with TRBD2. The V gene end was trimmed by 5 bases and the J gene end by 1 base; junction bases not matched to a gene: 1. The CDR3 spans 14 residues. CDR1 is SGHAT and CDR2 is FQNNGV in the germline V gene.

This clone has a single count. This sequence joins TRBV18 and TRBJ2-3, with 13 positions matching TRBD2. Germline V CDR1 and CDR2: KGHSH, LQKENI. This CDR3 comprises 16 residues. V gave up 6 bases and J gave up 1 base; unmatched junction bases: 4. This CDR3 is CASSPTSGGRTDTQYF. The CDR3 DNA sequence: TGTGCCAGCTCCCCGACTAGCGGGGGGCGCACAGATACGCAGTATTTT.

The V call is TRBV7-9, the J call TRBJ1-6; D is unresolved. This CDR3 spans 13 amino acids. The ends were cut back, 8 bases at V and 5 bases at J, with 10 bases in the middle. Germline lookup yields CDR1 SEHNR and CDR2 FQNEAQ (reference sequence). This CDR3 reads CASSNSDNSPLHF. The CDR3 bases are TGTGCCAGCTCAAATTCGGATAATTCACCCCTCCACTTT.

V and J are TRBV5-6 and TRBJ1-4; no definite D call. The CDR3 totals 15 residues. Germline values: CDR1 SGHDT, CDR2 YYEEEE. Trimming stripped 1 base from V and 4 bases from J, with 11 bases between. For the CDR3, the DNA is TGTGCCAGCAGCTTGTTTAACAGCTATAATGAAAAACTGTTTTTT. Translating gives CASSLFNSYNEKLFF.

The chain carries TRBV7-2 and TRBJ1-2, with D possibly being TRBD1 (5 bases). V lost 6 bases to trimming and J lost 7 bases, with 21 bases between them. Germline values: CDR1 SGHTA, CDR2 FQGNSA. The CDR3 runs to 15 residues. The CDR3 DNA follows: TGTGCCAGCAGTTACTACGGGGGGATGTCTCTTGGCTACACCTTC. Translation gives CASSYYGGMSLGYTF.

The J gene is TRBJ2-7, the V gene TRBV18; 9 bases map to TRBD1. CDR1 and CDR2 (germline): KGHSH, LQKENI. Trimming at V came to 2 bases and at J to 6 bases, leaving 8 bases not matched to a gene. The CDR3 contains 15 residues. DNA of the CDR3: TGTGCCAGCTCACCAGGCGGGACAGGGAGAGGCGAGCAGTACTTC. Translating gives CASSPGGTGRGEQYF.

The genes are TRBV19 and TRBJ1-6; possibly TRBD1 for D (5 bases). The CDR3 extends over 16 amino acids. In germline, CDR1 is LNHDA, CDR2 SQIVND (reference sequence). V was clipped by 0 bases and J by 9 bases, with 15 bases between them. This chain's CDR3 is CASSIEGGASVSPLHF. The CDR3 DNA sequence: TGTGCCAGTAGTATAGAAGGAGGGGCTAGTGTTTCACCCCTCCACTTT.

The rearrangement joins TRBV7-9 to TRBJ2-3, with 9 bases lining up with TRBD2. The CDR3 extends over 15 amino acids. V lost 1 base, J lost 4 bases, and 3 bases stayed unmatched. Per germline, CDR1 SEHNR and CDR2 FQNEAQ (reference sequence). The CDR3 loop is CASSLGVAGADTQYF. The CDR3 bases are TGTGCCAGCAGCTTAGGTGTAGCGGGGGCAGATACGCAGTATTTT.

DNA for the CDR3: TGTGCCAGCAGCGGCGGCGAGTCCACAGATACGCAGTATTTT. It codes for CASSGGESTDTQYF. The chain is built from TRBV6-4 and TRBJ2-3; D remains ambiguous. Germline values: CDR1 MRHNA, CDR2 SNTAGT. Trimming shortened V by 6 bases and J by 2 bases, and 12 bases separated the two germline ends. The CDR3 has 14 amino acids.